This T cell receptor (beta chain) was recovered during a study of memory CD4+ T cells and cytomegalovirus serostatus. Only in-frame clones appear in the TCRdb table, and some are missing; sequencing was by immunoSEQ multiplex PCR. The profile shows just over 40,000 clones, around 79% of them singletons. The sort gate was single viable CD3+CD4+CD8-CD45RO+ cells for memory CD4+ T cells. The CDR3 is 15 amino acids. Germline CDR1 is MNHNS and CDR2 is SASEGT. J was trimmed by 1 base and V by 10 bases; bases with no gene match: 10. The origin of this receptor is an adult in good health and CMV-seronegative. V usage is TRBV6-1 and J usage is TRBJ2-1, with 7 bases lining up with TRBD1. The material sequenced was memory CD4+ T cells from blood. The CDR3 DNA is TGTGCCACCTCCCCCCGGGACAGATCCTACAATGAGCAGTTCTTC. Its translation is CATSPRDRSYNEQFF.